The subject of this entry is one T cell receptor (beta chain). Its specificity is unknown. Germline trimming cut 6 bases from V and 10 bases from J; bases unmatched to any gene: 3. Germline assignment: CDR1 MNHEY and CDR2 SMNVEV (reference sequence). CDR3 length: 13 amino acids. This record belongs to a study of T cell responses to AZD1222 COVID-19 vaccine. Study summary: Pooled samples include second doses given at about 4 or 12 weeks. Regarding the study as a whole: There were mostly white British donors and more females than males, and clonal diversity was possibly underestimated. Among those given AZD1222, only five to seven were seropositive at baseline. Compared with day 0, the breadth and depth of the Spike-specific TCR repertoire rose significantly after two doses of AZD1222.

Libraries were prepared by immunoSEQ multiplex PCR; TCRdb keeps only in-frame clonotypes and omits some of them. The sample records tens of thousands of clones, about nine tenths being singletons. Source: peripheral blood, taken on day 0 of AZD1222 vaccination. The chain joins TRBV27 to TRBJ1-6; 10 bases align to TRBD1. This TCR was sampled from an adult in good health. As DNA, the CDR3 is TGTGCCAGCAGGACAGGGGGCAGATCACCCCTCCACTTT. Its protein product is CASRTGGRSPLHF.